This section outlines one TCR beta chain sequence together with its context. Assay used: immunoSEQ multiplex PCR; TCRdb lists only in-frame clones, some missing. The sample has roughly 500,000 clones, roughly 74% seen once. The CDR3 runs to 16 residues. The data stem from a study of shared T cell receptors in the human thymus. The sample also formed part of further work on human thymus T cells.

The sample was thymocytes. The sequence derives from a boy younger than two with a congenital heart defect. This chain links TRBV21-1 with TRBJ1-2; TRBD1 was called by the table and not checked on the DNA. TRBV21-1 represents a pseudogene. DNA for the CDR3: TGTGCCAGCAGCAATTACCCCTTAGGGGTGGGCTATGGCTACACCTTC. This encodes CASSNYPLGVGYGYTF.